This TCR beta chain was documented in a study of cytomegalovirus exposure and HLA in healthy donors. To note about this clone: Its antigen is undetermined.

The study, taken as a whole, reports: Clonal expansion, a later analysis showed, was greater in HLA-associated TCR beta chains than in equally common others.

Healthy bone marrow donors made up the donor group. Donors counted as nominally healthy when sampled, yet unrecorded immune exposures were likely. Trimming cost V 5 bases and J 2 bases, with 13 bases left between them. The CDR3 extends over 15 amino acids. Germline CDR1 reads LNHDA; CDR2 reads SQIVND (reference sequence). In the PCR, 60 Vbeta and 13 Jbeta primers were used. Sequenced by immunoSEQ multiplex PCR; TCRdb stores in-frame clones only, minus some. This table holds about 160,000 clones, roughly 75% found once. The TCR sequence derives from a female donor in good health and CMV-seronegative. This chain uses TRBV19 with TRBJ1-5; TRBD1 might be the D (6 bases). Sequencing was performed on PBMCs. The CDR3 nucleotides read TGTGCCAGTAGTTTAGGGGGGGTGGGCAATCAGCCCCAGCATTTT. Translation gives CASSLGGVGNQPQHF.